This T cell receptor beta chain appears in the sequencing data of a study of cytomegalovirus exposure and HLA in healthy donors. Trimming took 1 base from V and 6 from J, leaving 5 bases between them. Germline V gene lookup returns CDR1 SEHNR and CDR2 FQNEAQ (reference sequence). This CDR3 is 12 amino acids long. Sequenced by immunoSEQ multiplex PCR; TCRdb stores in-frame clones only, minus some. Altogether 200,000 to 250,000 clones are present, roughly 80% being singletons, with the ten largest covering roughly 5.5%. V is TRBV7-9 and J is TRBJ2-3; D remains ambiguous. Sequencing used PBMCs. The source is a woman under 30 in good health and CMV-seronegative. The CDR3 loop reads CASSLVRDTQYF. The CDR3 nucleotides read TGTGCCAGCAGCTTAGTGAGGGATACGCAGTATTTT.